A selection of T cell receptor beta chains follows, all from one sample in a study of T cells in Graves' hyperthyroidism and ophthalmopathy. Via MiXCR, TCRdb re-called the multiplex PCR reads, giving one row per CDR3 protein. This table has hundreds of thousands of distinct CDR3 sequences, approximately 40% appearing once. The specimen was blood. The receptors shown here come from a woman aged 40-49 years with Graves' hyperthyroidism. The CDR3 runs from the conserved cysteine through the conserved F or W.

v_call cdr3_aa
TRBV9 CASSEEPGGALTGTEAFF
TRBV7-3 CASSSGLAGVADTQYF
TRBV3-1 CASSQEAVSGNTIYF
TRBV7-9 CASSLQEQETQYF
TRBV13 CASSSGMGRYGYTF
TRBV12-3/TRBV12-4 CASTPQGGNNYGYTF
TRBV19 CASSWGRGGTEAFF
TRBV7-2 CASSSSPDAMQYF
TRBV12-3/TRBV12-4 CASSFGQQDQPQHF
TRBV7-2 CASSPRRGETQHF
TRBV19 CASGDINYGYTF
TRBV9 CASSVVAGGRNEQFF
TRBV15 CATSRADSTNTGELFF
TRBV25-1 CASSVQGVGETQYF
TRBV7-9 CASSATGASGEQYF
TRBV12-3/TRBV12-4 CASSFGGAYEQYF
TRBV4-1 CASSQVTRATEAFF
TRBV7-2 CASSPLEARGKRNTIYF
TRBV29-1 CSVQGAKYEQYF
TRBV20-1 CSAIDGNRVGETQYF
TRBV28 CASRPRDRRYNSPLHF
TRBV4-3 CASSQDRTSGSGKTQYF
TRBV7-8 CASSLEGGQGAASSYEQYF
TRBV6-5 CASSSDGAPYYGYTF
TRBV7-9 CASSLGAIVTQYF
TRBV27 CASSFQGYQPQHF
TRBV6-2/TRBV6-3 CASSYLLGAIYEQYF
TRBV9 CASSAIPGGDSKQYF
TRBV7-6 CASSLVGTNTEAFF
TRBV10-3 CAISDSGTGSFYEQYF
TRBV6-6 CASSPTPDEQYF
TRBV10-2 CASRFSGVSGSYEQYF
TRBV2 CASSEISGGWKPQHF
TRBV7-8 CASSLGTGEVAFF
TRBV5-6 CASSSTSWGAVSGANVLTF
TRBV7-2 CASSPPGGLGTEAFF
TRBV20-1 CSARVRSTGELFF
TRBV7-9 CASRPSGSGETQYF
TRBV7-8 CASSLIGGPARKNSPLHF
TRBV6-5 CASSLGTGFFF
TRBV5-6 CASSSTGAAEETQYF
TRBV29-1 CSGAQETQYF